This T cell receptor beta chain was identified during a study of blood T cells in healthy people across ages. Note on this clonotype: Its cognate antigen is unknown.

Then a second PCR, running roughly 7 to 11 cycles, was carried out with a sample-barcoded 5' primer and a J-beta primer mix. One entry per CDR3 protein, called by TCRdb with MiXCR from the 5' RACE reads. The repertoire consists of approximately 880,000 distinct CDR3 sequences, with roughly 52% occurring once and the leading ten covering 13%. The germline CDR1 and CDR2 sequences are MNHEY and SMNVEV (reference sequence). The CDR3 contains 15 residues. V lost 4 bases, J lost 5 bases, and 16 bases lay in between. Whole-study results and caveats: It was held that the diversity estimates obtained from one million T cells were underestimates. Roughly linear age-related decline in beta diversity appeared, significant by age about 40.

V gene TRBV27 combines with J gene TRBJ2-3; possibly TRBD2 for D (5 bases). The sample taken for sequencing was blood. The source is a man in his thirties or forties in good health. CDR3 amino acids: CASSSPWGEEDTQYF. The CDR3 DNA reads TGTGCCAGCAGTTCGCCGTGGGGAGAGGAAGATACGCAGTATTTT.